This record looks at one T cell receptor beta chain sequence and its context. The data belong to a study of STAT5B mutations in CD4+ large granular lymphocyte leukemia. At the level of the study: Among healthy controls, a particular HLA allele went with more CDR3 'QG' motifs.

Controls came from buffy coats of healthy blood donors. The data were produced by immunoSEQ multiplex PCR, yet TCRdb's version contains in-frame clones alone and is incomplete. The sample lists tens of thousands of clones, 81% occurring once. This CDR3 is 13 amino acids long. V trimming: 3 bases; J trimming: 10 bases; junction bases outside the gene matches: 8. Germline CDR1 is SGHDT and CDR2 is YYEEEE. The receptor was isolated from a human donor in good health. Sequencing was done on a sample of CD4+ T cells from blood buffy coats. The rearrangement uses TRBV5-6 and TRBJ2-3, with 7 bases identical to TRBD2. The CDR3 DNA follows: TGTGCCAGCAGCTCGCGGACTAGTTCGGCGCAGTATTTT. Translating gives CASSSRTSSAQYF. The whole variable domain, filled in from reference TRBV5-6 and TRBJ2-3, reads DAGVTQSPTHLIKTRGQQVTLRCSPKSGHDTVSWYQQALGQGPQFIFQYYEEEERQRGNFPDRFSGHQFPNYSSELNVNALLLGDSALYLCASSSRTSSAQYFGPGTRLTVL.